The T cell receptor beta chain under discussion was sequenced for a study of blood T cell repertoires in COVID-19. The assay was immunoSEQ multiplex PCR, and TCRdb's table has in-frame clones only and misses some. The table has some 300,000 clones, around 89% seen once. Participants were aged 18 to 89 years from approximately 24 US areas. Categorization into cohorts depended on clinical history that participants reported. V lost 3 bases, J lost 4 bases, and 14 bases lay in between. CDR1 is SGHRS, CDR2 YFSETQ, per germline. The CDR3 covers 15 residues. The material sequenced was PBMCs or T cells enriched from blood (not recorded which). The chain has TRBV5-1 and TRBJ1-3; weak D call: TRBD1 (6 bases). The source is a woman between 18 and 29 years old with acute COVID-19. The CDR3 DNA follows: TGCGCCAGCAGCTCTCAGGGGCCGGGAGGAAACACCATATATTTT. Translating gives CASSSQGPGGNTIYF.